The clone carrying this T cell receptor beta chain turned up a few times. Its antigen is currently unknown. The data belong to a study of blood T cells in healthy people across ages. Overall study context: Researchers report that template switching captured about one barcoded beta molecule per two T cells. Study results and limitations: More naive CD4+ cells and higher diversity were found in long-lived than in aged donors.

From germline, CDR1 is SGDLS and CDR2 YYNGEE. This CDR3 comprises 15 residues. Trimming removed 3 bases at V and 2 bases at J, with 11 bases between. Then a second PCR, running roughly 7 to 11 cycles, was carried out with a sample-barcoded 5' primer and a J-beta primer mix. Every single cDNA molecule received a tag from a template-switch adaptor with 12 random nucleotides. TCRdb reprocessed the 5' RACE reads via MiXCR and lists one record per CDR3 protein. The table includes approximately 1.5 million distinct CDR3 sequences, roughly 32% detected once. The sequenced sample consisted of blood. The chain employs TRBV9 and TRBJ2-2; the D gene is possibly TRBD1 (5 bases). The source of this sequence is a woman aged 25 to 45 in good health. The CDR3 coding sequence is TGTGCCAGCAGCGAGGGGCTAGGAAACACCGGGGAGCTGTTTTTT. Its protein product is CASSEGLGNTGELFF.